Reported below is one TCR beta chain. The specificity of this receptor is unknown. Within one base of it there is no much larger clone, and no base qualities were kept. The sample originates from a study of T-cell reconstitution after alpha-beta-depleted transplantation in children (TCRdb year 2016). The study in broad terms: T-cell immune reconstitution after TCRalphabeta/CD19-depleted allogeneic hematopoietic cell transplantation in children was quantitatively tracked in the study by means of TCR repertoire profiling.

The library was made by PCR. Sequencer: Illumina HiSeq 2500. To normalize quantification of the TCRbeta repertoire, the TCR libraries were built with molecular barcoding that relied on unique molecular identifiers. TCRdb cleaned the public reads at Q25 with fastp, built clones with MiXCR and kept in-frame beta chains. Each entry is one CDR3 protein sequence, shown with its most common DNA and genes. For this sample there are approximately 490,000 distinct CDR3 sequences; about an eighth appear just once. The ten largest account for roughly 5.4% of the sample. CDR1 ENHRY and CDR2 SYGVKD are derived from the germline V gene. Trimmed from V: 3 bases; trimmed from J: 2 bases; junction bases lacking a gene match: 7. From the cysteine through the phenylalanine, the CDR3 covers 16 amino acids. Just the 48-base CDR3 DNA is kept, in frame starting at base 1.

The sample in question was PBMCs from the stem cell graft donor, obtained from the stem cell graft. The V and J genes are TRBV10-3 and TRBJ2-3, with TRBD2 identical over 8 junction bases. This TCR was recovered from a human donor who donated a stem cell graft to a child with combined immunodeficiency. The CDR3 protein is CAISEGNSGVTDTQYF. In nucleotides, the sequence is TGTGCCATCAGTGAAGGAAATAGCGGGGTCACAGATACGCAGTATTTT.